A single sample is the source of the 17 T cell receptor beta chains below, sequenced in a study of blood T cells in healthy people across ages (dated by TCRdb to the mid-2010s). Libraries were prepared through 5' RACE. Sequencing was carried out with an Illumina HiSeq 2500. A second PCR of roughly 6 to 11 cycles was performed with a sample-barcoded 5' primer and a J-beta primer mix. The public reads were reanalyzed by TCRdb: fastp trimming at Q25, MiXCR alignment, in-frame beta chains only. CDR3 protein sequences are deduplicated, and each keeps its most common genes and DNA. For this sample there are some 750,000 distinct CDR3 sequences; about 24% appear just once. The top ten hold around a fifth of the sample. Specimen: blood. The receptor source for this set is an older man in good health.

This clonotype came up a few times. The chain links TRBV5-1 to TRBJ2-1; 14 bases match TRBD2. CDR1 SGHRS and CDR2 YFSETQ come from the germline V gene. This CDR3 spans 19 amino acids. Trimming took 0 bases from V and 7 from J; bases not matched to a gene: 12. The CDR3 DNA follows: TGCGCCAGCAGCTTGGTTATAGGACTAGCGGGAGGACAGGGGAATGAGCAGTTCTTC. Protein: CASSLVIGLAGGQGNEQFF.

The chain links TRBV4-2 to TRBJ1-2, with D perhaps matching TRBD1 (6 bases). The CDR3 has 15 amino acids. Trimming stripped 4 bases from V and 0 bases from J, with 12 bases between. The germline V gene encodes CDR1 LGHNA and CDR2 YNFKEQ. CDR3 in amino acids: CASSPHRESNYGYTF. The CDR3 nucleotides are TGTGCCAGCAGCCCCCACAGGGAATCTAACTATGGCTACACCTTC.

The V and J genes are TRBV14 and TRBJ1-2; TRBD1 might be the D (5 bases). Trimming stripped 10 bases from V and 8 bases from J, with 23 bases between. Germline V gene data show CDR1 as SGHDN and CDR2 as FVKESK. The CDR3 contains 14 residues. CDR3 amino acids: CATFQPGPRGGYTF. CDR3 bases: TGTGCCACCTTCCAACCGGGACCGCGAGGCGGCTACACCTTC.

This clonotype came up once. The chain links TRBV6-2 or TRBV6-3 to TRBJ2-7; 14 nucleotides align to TRBD2. The J call is in doubt because the DNA end fits TRBJ2-1 better. Germline values: CDR1 MNHEY, CDR2 SVGEGT. The CDR3 runs 17 residues. In nucleotides, the CDR3 is TGTGCCAGCAGCAAGACTAGCGGGAGGGATGTCGACAATGAGCAGTTCTTC. Encoded protein: CASSKTSGRDVDNEQFF.

The CDR3 is CASSPTGQGSTDTQYF. In DNA, the CDR3 is TGTGCCAGCAGCCCGACGGGACAGGGAAGCACAGATACGCAGTATTTT. This chain links TRBV7-9 with TRBJ2-3, with 9 bases fitting TRBD1. The CDR3 loop spans 16 amino acids. V was clipped by 5 bases and J by 0 bases; unmatched bases: 6. Germline V CDR1 and CDR2: SEHNR, FQNEAQ (reference sequence).

This clonotype was observed many times. The V call is TRBV3-1, the J call TRBJ2-5, with 10 nucleotides matching TRBD1. The germline V gene encodes CDR1 LGHDT and CDR2 YNNKEL (reference sequence). Trimming took 5 bases from V and 3 from J; bases not matched to a gene: 3. This CDR3 is 14 amino acids long. CDR3: CASSYGTGEETQYF. As DNA, the CDR3 is TGTGCCAGCAGCTATGGGACAGGGGAAGAGACCCAGTACTTC.

V gene TRBV11-2 combines with J gene TRBJ2-1; D uncertain. CDR1 is SGHAT and CDR2 is FQNNGV in the germline V gene. The CDR3 is 16 residues long. Deletions cut 2 bases from V and 7 bases from J, with 18 bases between. CDR3 in amino acids: CASSLRPPTPTNEQFF. CDR3 DNA: TGTGCCAGCAGCTTAAGGCCGCCGACTCCTACAAATGAGCAGTTCTTC.

CDR3 loop: CSAREAVTYEQYF. Here the CDR3 DNA reads TGCAGTGCTAGAGAGGCGGTTACCTACGAGCAGTACTTC. The chain carries TRBV20-1 and TRBJ2-7; D ambiguous. The CDR3 is 13 residues long. Germline V gene lookup returns CDR1 DFQATT and CDR2 SNEGSKA (reference sequence). The V and J ends lost 0 bases and 2 bases respectively, with 8 bases between them.

This clonotype was detected only a few times. The V and J genes are TRBV7-9 and TRBJ2-7; D gene unclear. V lost 2 bases and J lost 10, with 15 bases in between. This CDR3 contains 13 residues. Per germline, CDR1 SEHNR and CDR2 FQNEAQ (reference sequence). CDR3 region: CASSLWTSGTQYF. CDR3 nucleotides: TGTGCCAGCAGCTTATGGACGTCTGGAACCCAGTACTTC.

The chain has TRBV7-9 and TRBJ2-1; 11 nucleotides align to TRBD1. Near its end, the DNA agrees better with TRBJ2-7, so the J call may be wrong. Looked up from germline, CDR1 is SEHNR and CDR2 is FQNEAQ (reference sequence). This CDR3 has 15 residues. The DNA for the CDR3 is TGTGCCAGCAGCTTTCGGACAGGGGGCGGTTACGAGCAGTACTTC. Amino acid sequence: CASSFRTGGGYEQYF.

In regard to this clonotype: This CDR3 is missing its conserved last phenylalanine or tryptophan, likely due to a read error. The chain couples TRBV5-1 to TRBJ1-1; D is unresolved. Between the trimmed V and J ends, which lost 2 bases and 1 base, there was a span of 9 bases. Germline CDR1 reads SGHRS; CDR2 reads YFSETQ. This CDR3 is built from 14 residues. CDR3 coding DNA: TGCGCCAGCAGCTTTGGACGGCAGAACACTGAAGCTTTCCTT. As protein: CASSFGRQNTEAFL.

On this clonotype itself: A read error may account for a junction end that differs from germline. The rearrangement links TRBV18 to TRBJ2-1; tentative D call: TRBD1 (7 bases). CDR1 is KGHSH and CDR2 is LQKENI in the germline V gene. This CDR3 is 14 amino acids long. CDR3 sequence: CAISPQSGGTEQFF. The CDR3, as DNA: TGTGCCATCTCACCACAGTCAGGGGGGACTGAGCAGTTCTTC.

This clonotype was counted many times. The chain employs TRBV20-1 and TRBJ2-2, with 7 bases aligning to TRBD1. V lost 6 bases and J lost 0; bases outside the gene matches: 4. Germline V gene sequence: CDR1 DFQATT, CDR2 SNEGSKA (reference sequence). The CDR3 extends over 14 amino acids. CDR3 region: CSAEQGSNTGELFF. The CDR3 bases are TGCAGTGCAGAACAGGGGTCGAACACCGGGGAGCTGTTTTTT.

This clonotype was observed at least ten times. The V gene is TRBV4-3, the J gene TRBJ2-3; 8 bases are a match to TRBD1. The CDR3 runs to 17 residues. V gave up 1 base and J gave up 2 bases; unmatched junction bases: 8. Germline CDR1 and CDR2: LGHNA and YSLEER. CDR3 in DNA: TGCGCCAGCAGCCAAGGGTGGTCAGGGGGCCTCACAGATACGCAGTATTTT. The encoded protein is CASSQGWSGGLTDTQYF.

The rearrangement joins TRBV29-1 to TRBJ2-5; 8 bases line up with TRBD1. The trim removed 3 bases at V and 6 bases at J, leaving 3 bases unmatched. The CDR3 contains 12 residues. Germline CDR1 SQVTM, CDR2 ANQGSEA. The CDR3 loop reads CSVDQGAKTQYF. Written as DNA, the CDR3 is TGCAGCGTTGATCAGGGGGCGAAGACCCAGTACTTC. Based on the CDR3 plus reference TRBV29-1 and TRBJ2-5, the full variable domain is SAVISQKPSRDICQRGTSLTIQCQVDSQVTMMFWYRQQPGQSLTLIATANQGSEATYESGFVIDKFPISRPNLTFSTLTVSNMSPEDSSIYLCSVDQGAKTQYFGPGTRLLVL.

This clonotype has just a few counts. The chain has TRBV10-1 and TRBJ2-3, with D perhaps matching TRBD2 (5 bases). The CDR3 is 14 amino acids. Germline CDR1 WNHNN, CDR2 SYGVQD (reference sequence). The V and J ends lost 4 bases and 3 bases respectively, with 11 bases between them. The CDR3 protein is CASSGTSQTDTQYF. The CDR3 region has the DNA TGCGCCAGCAGTGGAACTAGTCAGACAGATACGCAGTATTTT.

This clonotype turned up a few times. A read error may be the cause here, since a much bigger clone is one base away. The chain couples TRBV5-1 to TRBJ1-2, with D unclear. The CDR3 is 13 amino acids. CDR1 is SGHRS, CDR2 YFSETQ, per germline. CDR3 amino acids: CTSSLEGNYGYTF. The CDR3 DNA is TGCACCAGCAGCTTGGAAGGGAACTATGGCTACACCTTC.